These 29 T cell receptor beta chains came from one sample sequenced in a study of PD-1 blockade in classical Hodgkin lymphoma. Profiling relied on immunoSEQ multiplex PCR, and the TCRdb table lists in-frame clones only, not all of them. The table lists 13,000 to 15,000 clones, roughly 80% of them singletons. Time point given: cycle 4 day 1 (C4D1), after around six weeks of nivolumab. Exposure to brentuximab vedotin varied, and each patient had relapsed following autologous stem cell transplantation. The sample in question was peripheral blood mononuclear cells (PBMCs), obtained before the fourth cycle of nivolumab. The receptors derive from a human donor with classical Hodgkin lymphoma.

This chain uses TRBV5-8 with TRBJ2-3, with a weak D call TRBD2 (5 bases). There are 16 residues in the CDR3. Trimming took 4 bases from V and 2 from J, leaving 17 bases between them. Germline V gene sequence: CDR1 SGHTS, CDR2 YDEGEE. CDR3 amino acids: CASSPTGRGTTDTQYF. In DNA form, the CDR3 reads TGTGCCAGCAGCCCCACGGGCCGGGGTACCACAGATACGCAGTATTTT.

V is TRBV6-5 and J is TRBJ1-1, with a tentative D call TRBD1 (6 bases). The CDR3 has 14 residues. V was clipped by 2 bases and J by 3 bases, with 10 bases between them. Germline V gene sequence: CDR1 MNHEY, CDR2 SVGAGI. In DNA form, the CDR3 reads TGTGCCAGCAGTTACCGCGAGGGGGACACTGAAGCTTTCTTT. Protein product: CASSYREGDTEAFF.

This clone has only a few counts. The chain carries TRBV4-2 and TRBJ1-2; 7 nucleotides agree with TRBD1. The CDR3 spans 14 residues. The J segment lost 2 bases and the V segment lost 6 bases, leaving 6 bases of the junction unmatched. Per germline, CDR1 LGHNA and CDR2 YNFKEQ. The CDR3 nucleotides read TGTGCCAGCAGTCGTGAGGGGGCCAACTATGGCTACACCTTC. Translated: CASSREGANYGYTF.

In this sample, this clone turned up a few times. CDR3 sequence (DNA): TGTGCCAGCAGCACCCCCAGGACTAGCGGGGGTTCCAGCACAGATACGCAGTATTTT. Translating gives CASSTPRTSGGSSTDTQYF. The chain joins TRBV7-2 to TRBJ2-3, with 13 positions matching TRBD2. J gave up 0 bases and V 5 bases, and 11 bases lay outside the gene matches. The CDR3 is 19 residues long. Germline V gene sequence: CDR1 SGHTA, CDR2 FQGNSA.

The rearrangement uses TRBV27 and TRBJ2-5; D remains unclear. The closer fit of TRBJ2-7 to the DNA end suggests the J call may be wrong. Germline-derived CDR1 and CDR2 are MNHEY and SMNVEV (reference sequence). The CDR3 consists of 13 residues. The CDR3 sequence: CASSSDTSYEQYF. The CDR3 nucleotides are TGTGCCAGCAGTTCTGACACCAGCTACGAGCAGTACTTC.

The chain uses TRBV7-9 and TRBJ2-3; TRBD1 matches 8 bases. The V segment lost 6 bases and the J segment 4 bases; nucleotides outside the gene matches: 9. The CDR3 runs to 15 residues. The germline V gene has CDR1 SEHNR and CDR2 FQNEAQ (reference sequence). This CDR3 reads CASRSKTGEADTQYF. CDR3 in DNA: TGTGCCAGCAGGTCAAAGACAGGGGAAGCAGATACGCAGTATTTT.

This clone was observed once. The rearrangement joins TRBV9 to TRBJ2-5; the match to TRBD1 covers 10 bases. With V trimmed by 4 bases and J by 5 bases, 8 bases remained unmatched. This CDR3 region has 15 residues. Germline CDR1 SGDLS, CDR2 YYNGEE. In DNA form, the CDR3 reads TGTGCCAGCAGCCCGACGGACAGGGGGTTCGAGACCCAGTACTTC. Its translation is CASSPTDRGFETQYF.

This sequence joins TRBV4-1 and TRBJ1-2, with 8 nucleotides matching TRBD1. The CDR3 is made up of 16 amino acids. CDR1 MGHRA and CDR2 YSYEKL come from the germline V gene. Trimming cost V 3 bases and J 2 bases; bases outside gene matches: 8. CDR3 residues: CASSHDSGGPNYGYTF. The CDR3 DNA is TGCGCCAGCAGCCATGACTCAGGGGGCCCGAACTATGGCTACACCTTC.

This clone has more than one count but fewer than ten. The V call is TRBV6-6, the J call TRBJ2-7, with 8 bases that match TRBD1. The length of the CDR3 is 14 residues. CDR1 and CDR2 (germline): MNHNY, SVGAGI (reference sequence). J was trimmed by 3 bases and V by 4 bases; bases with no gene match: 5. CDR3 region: CASSSWTGSYEQYF. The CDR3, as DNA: TGTGCCAGCAGTTCATGGACAGGGAGCTACGAGCAGTACTTC.

The CDR3 loop is CASSPNPPQGVTNEKLFF. The CDR3 bases are TGTGCCAGCTCACCAAATCCCCCCCAGGGAGTAACTAATGAAAAACTGTTTTTT. The V and J genes are TRBV18 and TRBJ1-4; D perhaps matches TRBD1 (5 bases). V lost 2 bases and J lost 1, with 17 bases in between. The V gene's germline CDR1 is KGHSH and CDR2 LQKENI. The CDR3 contains 18 residues.

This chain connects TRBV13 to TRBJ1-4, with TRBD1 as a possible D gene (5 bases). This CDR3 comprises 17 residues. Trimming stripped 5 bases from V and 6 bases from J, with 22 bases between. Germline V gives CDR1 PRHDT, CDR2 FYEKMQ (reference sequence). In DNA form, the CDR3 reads TGTGCCAGCAGCACCCGGGACCGGTACGTCTTCGATGAAAAACTGTTTTTT. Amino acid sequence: CASSTRDRYVFDEKLFF.

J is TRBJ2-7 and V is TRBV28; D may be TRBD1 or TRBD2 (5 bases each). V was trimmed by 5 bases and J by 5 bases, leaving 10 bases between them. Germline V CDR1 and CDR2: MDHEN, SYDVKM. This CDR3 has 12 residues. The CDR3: CASSGTGDEQYF. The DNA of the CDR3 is TGTGCCAGCAGTGGGACCGGGGACGAGCAGTACTTC.

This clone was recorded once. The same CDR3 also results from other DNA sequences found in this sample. The CDR3, as DNA: TGCGCCAGCAGCGATTCGGGCCCGGGGGGGGAGACCCAGTACTTC. Protein product: CASSDSGPGGETQYF. V is TRBV4-3 and J is TRBJ2-5; 8 bases align to TRBD2. Germline assignment: CDR1 LGHNA and CDR2 YSLEER. This CDR3 comprises 15 residues. V was clipped by 5 bases and J by 5 bases; unmatched bases: 10.

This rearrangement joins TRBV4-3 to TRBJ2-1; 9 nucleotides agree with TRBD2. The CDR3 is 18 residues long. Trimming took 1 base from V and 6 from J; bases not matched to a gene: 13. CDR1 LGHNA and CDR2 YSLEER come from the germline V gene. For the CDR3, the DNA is TGCGCCAGCAGCCAAGGCCTGGGCGGGGGGGATGATTTCAATGAGCAGTTCTTC. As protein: CASSQGLGGGDDFNEQFF.

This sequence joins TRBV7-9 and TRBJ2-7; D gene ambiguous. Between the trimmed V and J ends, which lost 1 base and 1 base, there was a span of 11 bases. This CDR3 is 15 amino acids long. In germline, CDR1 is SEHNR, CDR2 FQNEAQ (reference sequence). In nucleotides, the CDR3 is TGTGCCAGCAGCTTAGACCTCGTAGTTTCCTACGAGCAGTACTTC. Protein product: CASSLDLVVSYEQYF.

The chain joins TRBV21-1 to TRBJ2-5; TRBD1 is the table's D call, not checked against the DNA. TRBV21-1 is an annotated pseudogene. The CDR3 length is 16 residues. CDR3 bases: TGTGCCAGCAGCGCCTCCTACAGGGTCCGGGAAGAGACCCAGTACTTC. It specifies CASSASYRVREETQYF.

CDR3 bases: TGTGCCAGCAGCTGGGGGCGGGCCTGGGGCTCTGGGGCCAACGTCCTGACTTTC. Protein sequence: CASSWGRAWGSGANVLTF. This chain joins TRBV7-2 and TRBJ2-6; D may be TRBD1 (6 bases). Looked up from germline, CDR1 is SGHTA and CDR2 is FQGNSA. The CDR3 totals 18 residues. V was clipped by 4 bases and J by 0 bases, with 16 bases between them.

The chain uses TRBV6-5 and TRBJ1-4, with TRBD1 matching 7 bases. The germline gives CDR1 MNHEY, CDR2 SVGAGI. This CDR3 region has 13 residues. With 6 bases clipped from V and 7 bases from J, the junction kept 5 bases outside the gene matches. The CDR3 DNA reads TGTGCCAGCAGCATCACAGGGGTTGAAAAACTGTTTTTT. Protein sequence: CASSITGVEKLFF.

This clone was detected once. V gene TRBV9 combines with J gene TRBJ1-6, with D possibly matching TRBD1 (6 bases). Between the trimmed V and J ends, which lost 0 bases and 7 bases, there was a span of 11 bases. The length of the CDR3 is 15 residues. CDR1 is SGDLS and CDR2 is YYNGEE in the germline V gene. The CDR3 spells CASSVGGGRNSPLHF. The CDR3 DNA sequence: TGTGCCAGCAGCGTAGGAGGGGGGAGAAATTCACCCCTCCACTTT.

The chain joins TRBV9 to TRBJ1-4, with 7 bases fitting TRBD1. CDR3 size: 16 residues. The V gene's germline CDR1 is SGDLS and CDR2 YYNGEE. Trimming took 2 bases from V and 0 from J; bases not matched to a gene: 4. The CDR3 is CASSVGTVPTNEKLFF. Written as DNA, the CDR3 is TGTGCCAGCAGCGTCGGGACAGTCCCAACTAATGAAAAACTGTTTTTT. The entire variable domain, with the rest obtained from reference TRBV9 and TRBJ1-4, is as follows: DSGVTQTPKHLITATGQRVTLRCSPRSGDLSVYWYQQSLDQGLQFLIQYYNGEERAKGNILERFSAQQFPDLHSELNLSSLELGDSALYFCASSVGTVPTNEKLFFGSGTQLSVL.

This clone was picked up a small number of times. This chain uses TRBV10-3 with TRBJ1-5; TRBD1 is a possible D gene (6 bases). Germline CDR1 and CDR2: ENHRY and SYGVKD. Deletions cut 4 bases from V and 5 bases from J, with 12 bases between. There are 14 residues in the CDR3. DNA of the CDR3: TGTGCCATCAGTGTCGAGGGGGGGGATCAGCCCCAGCATTTT. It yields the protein CAISVEGGDQPQHF.

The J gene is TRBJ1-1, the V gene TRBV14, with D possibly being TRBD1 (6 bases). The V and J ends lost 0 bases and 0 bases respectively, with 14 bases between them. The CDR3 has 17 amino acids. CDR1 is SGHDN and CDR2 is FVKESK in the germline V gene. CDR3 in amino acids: CASSQEVGAGVNTEAFF. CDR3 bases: TGTGCCAGCAGCCAAGAGGTGGGGGCCGGGGTGAACACTGAAGCTTTCTTT. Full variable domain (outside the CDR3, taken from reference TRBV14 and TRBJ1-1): EAGVTQFPSHSVIEKGQTVTLRCDPISGHDNLYWYRRVMGKEIKFLLHFVKESKQDESGMPNNRFLAERTGGTYSTLKVQPAELEDSGVYFCASSQEVGAGVNTEAFFGQGTRLTVV.

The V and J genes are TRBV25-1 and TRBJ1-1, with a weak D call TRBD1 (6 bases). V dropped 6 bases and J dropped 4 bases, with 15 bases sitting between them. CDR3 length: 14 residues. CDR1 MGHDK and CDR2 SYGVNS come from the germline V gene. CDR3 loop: CASSLGGSSTEAFF. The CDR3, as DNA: TGTGCCAGCAGCCTAGGGGGATCCTCCACTGAAGCTTTCTTT.

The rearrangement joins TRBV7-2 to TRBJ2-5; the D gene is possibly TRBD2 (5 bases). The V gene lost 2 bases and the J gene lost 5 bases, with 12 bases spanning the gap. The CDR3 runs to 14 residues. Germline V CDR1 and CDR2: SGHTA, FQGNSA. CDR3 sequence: CASSLLRGLETQYF. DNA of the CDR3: TGTGCCAGCAGCTTACTCCGAGGGTTGGAGACCCAGTACTTC.

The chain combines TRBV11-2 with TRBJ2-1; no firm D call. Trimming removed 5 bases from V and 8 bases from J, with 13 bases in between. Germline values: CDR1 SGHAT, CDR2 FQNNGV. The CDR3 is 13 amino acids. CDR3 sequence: CASSPLPAYEQFF. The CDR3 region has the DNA TGTGCCAGCAGCCCCCTTCCTGCGTATGAGCAGTTCTTC.

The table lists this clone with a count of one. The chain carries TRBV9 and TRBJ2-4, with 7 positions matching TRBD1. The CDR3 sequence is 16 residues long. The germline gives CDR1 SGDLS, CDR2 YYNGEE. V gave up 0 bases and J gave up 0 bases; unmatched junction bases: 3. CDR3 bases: TGTGCCAGCAGCGTAGAAACAGGGGAAGCCAAAAACATTCAGTACTTC. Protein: CASSVETGEAKNIQYF.

The chain's CDR3 is CASSIGDEQFF. The CDR3 nucleotides read TGTGCCAGTAGTATTGGCGATGAGCAGTTCTTC. The chain carries TRBV19 and TRBJ2-1; D unresolved. V gave up 3 bases and J gave up 8 bases, with 5 bases separating them. The CDR3 contains 11 residues. Looked up from germline, CDR1 is LNHDA and CDR2 is SQIVND (reference sequence).

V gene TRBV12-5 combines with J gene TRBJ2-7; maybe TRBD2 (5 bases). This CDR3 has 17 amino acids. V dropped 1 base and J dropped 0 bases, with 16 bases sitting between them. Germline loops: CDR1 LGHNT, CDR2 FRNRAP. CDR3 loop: CASGLDGLLLSSYEQYF. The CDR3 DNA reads TGTGCTAGTGGTTTGGACGGACTTCTCCTGAGCTCCTACGAGCAGTACTTC.

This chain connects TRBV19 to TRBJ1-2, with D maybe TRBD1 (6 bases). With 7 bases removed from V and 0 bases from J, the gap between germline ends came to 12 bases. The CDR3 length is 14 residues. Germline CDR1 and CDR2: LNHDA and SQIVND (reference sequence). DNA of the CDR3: TGTGCCAGTACAGGGGTCAAAGCTAACTATGGCTACACCTTC. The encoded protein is CASTGVKANYGYTF.